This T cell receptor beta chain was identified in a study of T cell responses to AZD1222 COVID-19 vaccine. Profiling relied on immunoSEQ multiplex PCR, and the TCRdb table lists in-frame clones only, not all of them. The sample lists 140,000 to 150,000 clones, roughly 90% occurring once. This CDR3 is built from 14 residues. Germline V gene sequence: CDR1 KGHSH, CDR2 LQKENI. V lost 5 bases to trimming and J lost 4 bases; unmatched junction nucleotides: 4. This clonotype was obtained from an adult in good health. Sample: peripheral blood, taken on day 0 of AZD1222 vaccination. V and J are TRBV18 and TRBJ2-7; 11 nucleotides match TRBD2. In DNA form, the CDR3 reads TGTGCCAGCTCAGCGACTAGCGGGGAGTACGAGCAGTACTTC. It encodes CASSATSGEYEQYF.